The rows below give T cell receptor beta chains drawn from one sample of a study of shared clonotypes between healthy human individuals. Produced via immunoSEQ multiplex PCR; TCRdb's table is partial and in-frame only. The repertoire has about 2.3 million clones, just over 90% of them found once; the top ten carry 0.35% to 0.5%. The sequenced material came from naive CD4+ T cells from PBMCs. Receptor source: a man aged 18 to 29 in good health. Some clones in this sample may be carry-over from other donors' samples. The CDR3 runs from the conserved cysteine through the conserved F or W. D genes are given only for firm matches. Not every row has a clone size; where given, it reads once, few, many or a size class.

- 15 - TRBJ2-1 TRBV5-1 TGCGCCAGCAGCGATGAGGGTGCACCCTACAATGAGCAGTTCTTC CASSDEGAPYNEQFF
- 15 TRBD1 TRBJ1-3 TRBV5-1 TGCGCCAGCAGCGGAGGACAGGGACGTGGAAACACCATATATTTT CASSGGQGRGNTIYF
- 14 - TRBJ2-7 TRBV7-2 TGTGCCAGCAGCTTAGCCTACGGAAACTACGAGCAGTACTTC CASSLAYGNYEQYF
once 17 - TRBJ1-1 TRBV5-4 TGTGCCAGCAGCGCCAAGACAGGAAGGGAGGGAAACACTGAAGCTTTCTTT CASSAKTGREGNTEAFF
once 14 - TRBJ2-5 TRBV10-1 TGCGCCAGCAGTGAGTCCGGGGGTCAAGAGACCCAGTACTTC CASSESGGQETQYF
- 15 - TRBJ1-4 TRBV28 TGTGCCAGCAGTCCCCAGAGCGCCAATAATGAAAAACTGTTTTTT CASSPQSANNEKLFF
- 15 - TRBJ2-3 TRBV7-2 TGTGCCAGCAGCCCCGCCAGCGGCGCCACAGATACGCAGTATTTT CASSPASGATDTQYF
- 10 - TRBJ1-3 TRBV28 TGTGCCAGCGGTGGAAACACCATATATTTT CASGGNTIYF
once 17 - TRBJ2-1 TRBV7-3 TGTGCCAGCAGCTTAAGGGGTCGGGGGCCCCGCGAGAATGAGCAGTTCTTC CASSLRGRGPRENEQFF
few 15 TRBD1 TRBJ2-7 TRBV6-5 TGTGCCAGCAGGAGAGTGCAGGGGGACGGACCCGAGCAGTACTTC CASRRVQGDGPEQYF
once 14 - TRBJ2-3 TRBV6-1 TGTGCCAGCAGTGGGAGGTTGGTAGCGGATACGCAGTATTTT CASSGRLVADTQYF
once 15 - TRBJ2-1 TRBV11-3 TGTGCCAGCAGCTCCAGGGGGGGCTCCTACAATGAGCAGTTCTTC CASSSRGGSYNEQFF
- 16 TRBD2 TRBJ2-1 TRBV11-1 TGTGCCAGCAGCACTCAACTAGCGGGGGCCTACAATGAGCAGTTCTTC CASSTQLAGAYNEQFF
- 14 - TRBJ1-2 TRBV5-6 TGTGCCAGCAGCTTCTGGGGGATAGGCTATGGCTACACCTTC CASSFWGIGYGYTF
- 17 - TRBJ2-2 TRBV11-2 TGTGCCAGCAGCTCACCCCCGGGGGGCGCGAACACCGGGGAGCTGTTTTTT CASSSPPGGANTGELFF
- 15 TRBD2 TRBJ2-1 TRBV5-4 TGTGCCAGCAGCGAAGCGGGAGTCTTTGTCAATGAGCAGTTCTTC CASSEAGVFVNEQFF
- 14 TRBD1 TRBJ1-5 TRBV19 TGTGCCAGTAGTAACCGACAGGGGGCTCAGCCCCAGCATTTT CASSNRQGAQPQHF
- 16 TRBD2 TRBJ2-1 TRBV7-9 TGTGCCAGCAGCTTAGTCTCGGGAGGGCCCCCCAATGAGCAGTTCTTC CASSLVSGGPPNEQFF
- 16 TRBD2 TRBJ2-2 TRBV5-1 TGCGCCAGCAGGAGGGTGTTAGCGGGAACCTCCGGGGAGCTGTTTTTT CASRRVLAGTSGELFF
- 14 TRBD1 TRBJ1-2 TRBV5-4 TGTGCCAGCAGCTTGGCCCAGGGGGCGTATGGCTACACCTTC CASSLAQGAYGYTF
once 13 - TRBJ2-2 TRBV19 TGTGCCAGTAGTATGGGACCAGCCGGGGAGCTGTTTTTT CASSMGPAGELFF
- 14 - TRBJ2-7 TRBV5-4 TGTGCCAGCAGCTCGGACAGTCCCATCTACGAGCAGTACTTC CASSSDSPIYEQYF
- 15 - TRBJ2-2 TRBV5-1 TGCGCCAGCAGCCCCGGACAGGGACTAACCGGGGAGCTGTTTTTT CASSPGQGLTGELFF
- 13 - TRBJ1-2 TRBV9 TGTGCCAGCAGCGTAGGCGGGTATTATGGCTACACCTTC CASSVGGYYGYTF
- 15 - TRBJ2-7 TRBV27 TGTGCCAGCAGTCGCGGGACGGCGATACGTTTCGAGCAGTACTTC CASSRGTAIRFEQYF
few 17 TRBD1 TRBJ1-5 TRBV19 TGTGCCAGTAGTATCCCTGCCCCGGGACAGTCGAATCAGCCCCAGCATTTT CASSIPAPGQSNQPQHF
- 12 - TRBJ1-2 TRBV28 TGTGCCAGCAGTTTGGGGGCCTATGGCTACACCTTC CASSLGAYGYTF
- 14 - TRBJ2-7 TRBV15 TGTGCCACCAGCAGAGATCGTGTTGGCTACGAGCAGTACTTC CATSRDRVGYEQYF
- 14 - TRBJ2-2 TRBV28 TGTGCCAGTTTTAATGATGGGAGCACCGGGGAGCTGTTTTTT CASFNDGSTGELFF
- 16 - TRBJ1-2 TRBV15 TGTGCCACCAGCAGAGCGGCCGGTGCAGAGAGCTATGGCTACACCTTC CATSRAAGAESYGYTF
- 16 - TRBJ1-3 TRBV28 TGTGCCAGCAGTTTAGTCGACCCAGGCTCTGGAAACACCATATATTTT CASSLVDPGSGNTIYF
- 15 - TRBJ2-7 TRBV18 TGTGCCAGCTCACCCGGGGCAGGGGGGCCCTACGAGCAGTACTTC CASSPGAGGPYEQYF
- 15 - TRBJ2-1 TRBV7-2 TGTGCCAGCAGCGTGTCCGGGACATATCACAATGAGCAGTTCTTC CASSVSGTYHNEQFF
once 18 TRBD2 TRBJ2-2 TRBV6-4 TGTGCCAGCAGCAGACTAGCGGGAGCCACTGGGAGCACCGGGGAGCTGTTTTTT CASSRLAGATGSTGELFF
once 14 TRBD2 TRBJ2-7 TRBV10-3 TGTGCCACCCATAGGCTAGCGGGAGGAAACGAGCAGTACTTC CATHRLAGGNEQYF
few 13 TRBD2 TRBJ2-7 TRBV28 TGTGCCAGCAGGGCTAGCGGGAGCTACGAGCAGTACTTC CASRASGSYEQYF
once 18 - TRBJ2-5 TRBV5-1 TGCGCCAGCAGCTTGTCACGGGGGAGCGGGTACCTCCAAGAGACCCAGTACTTC CASSLSRGSGYLQETQYF
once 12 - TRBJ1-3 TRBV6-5 TGTGCCAGCAGTCCGAGCCGAAACACCATATATTTT CASSPSRNTIYF
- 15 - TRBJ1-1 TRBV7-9 TGTGCCAGCAGCTCTCTACTCCCAGTGAACACTGAAGCTTTCTTT CASSSLLPVNTEAFF
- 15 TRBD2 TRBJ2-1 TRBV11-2 TGTGCCAGCAGCACATTAGCGGGACCCTACAATGAGCAGTTCTTC CASSTLAGPYNEQFF
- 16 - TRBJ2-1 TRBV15 TGTGCCACCAGCAGGGGCGGGACACTACCATACAATGAGCAGTTCTTC CATSRGGTLPYNEQFF
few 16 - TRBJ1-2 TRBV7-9 TGTGCCAGCAGCTTTCGCCCCGGGACCCCACTTGGAGGCTACACCTTC CASSFRPGTPLGGYTF
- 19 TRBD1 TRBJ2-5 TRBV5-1 TGCGCCAGCAGCTTGGGGAGGACGTCCGGACAGGGGTTCCAAGAGACCCAGTACTTC CASSLGRTSGQGFQETQYF
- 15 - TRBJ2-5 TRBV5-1 TGCGCCAGCAGCTTGGCGCAGGGAAGAGAAGAGACCCAGTACTTC CASSLAQGREETQYF
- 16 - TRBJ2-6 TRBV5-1 TGCGCCAGCAGCCCGGGACGCCCCTCTGGGGCCAACGTCCTGACTTTC CASSPGRPSGANVLTF
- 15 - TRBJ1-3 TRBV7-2 TGTGCCAGCAGCTTGGACGGGGGGCGCGGAAACACCATATATTTT CASSLDGGRGNTIYF
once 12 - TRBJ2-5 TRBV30 TGTGCCTGGAGTGTAACGGGGGGCGGGTATGACTTC CAWSVTGGGYDF
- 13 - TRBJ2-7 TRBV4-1 TGCGCCAGCAGCCAAGAATGGGGGGCCGAGCAGTACTTC CASSQEWGAEQYF
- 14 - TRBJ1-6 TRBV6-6 TGTGCCAGCAGCCCCGGGAGGACCAATTCACCCCTCCACTTT CASSPGRTNSPLHF
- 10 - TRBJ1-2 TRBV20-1 TGCAGTGCCCTGGGGTATGGCTACACCTTC CSALGYGYTF
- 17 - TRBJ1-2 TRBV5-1 TGCGCCAGCAGCTTGAAGACGTCGGGCAAGGGAAGCTATGGCTACACCTTC CASSLKTSGKGSYGYTF
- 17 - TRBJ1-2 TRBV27 TGTGCCAGCAGTTATCGGGAGGGCGGGGGTATTGGGTATGGCTACACCTTC CASSYREGGGIGYGYTF
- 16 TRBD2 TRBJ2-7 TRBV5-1 TGCGCCAGCAGCCCCGCCGGGGGAGCGGGAGGCTACGAGCAGTACTTC CASSPAGGAGGYEQYF
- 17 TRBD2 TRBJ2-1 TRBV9 TGTGCCAGCAGCGACAGACTAGCGGAAAGCTCCTACAATGAGCAGTTCTTC CASSDRLAESSYNEQFF
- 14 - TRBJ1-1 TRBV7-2 TGTGCCAGCAGCTTAGTCGGAGGGCACACTGAAGCTTTCTTT CASSLVGGHTEAFF
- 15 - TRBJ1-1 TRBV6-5 TGTGCCAGCACCCTAGGGGATTTTACTAACACTGAAGCTTTCTTT CASTLGDFTNTEAFF
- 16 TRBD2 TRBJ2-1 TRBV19 TGTGCCAGTAGGCCGACTAGCGGGAGATCCTACAATGAGCAGTTCTTC CASRPTSGRSYNEQFF
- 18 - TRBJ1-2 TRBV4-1 TGCGCCAGCAGCCAACTCGTGGACAGTCCCTTAGCTAACTATGGCTACACCTTC CASSQLVDSPLANYGYTF
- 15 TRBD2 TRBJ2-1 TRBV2 TGTGCCAGCAATCTAGCGGGAGCGGCCTCGGATGAGCAGTTCTTC CASNLAGAASDEQFF